These T cell receptor beta chains were read from a single sample in a study of blood T cell repertoires in COVID-19. The assay was immunoSEQ multiplex PCR, and TCRdb's table has in-frame clones only and misses some. The sample gives more than 350,000 clones, around 91% of which show up once; roughly 1% is in the top ten. Source material: PBMCs or T cells enriched from blood (not recorded which). Source of these receptors: a man younger than 30 who had recovered from COVID-19. The CDR3 runs from the conserved cysteine through the conserved F or W. The D gene is left open where the match is weak. The size field is filled for only some rows; it gives once, few, many or a size class.

abundance: once
v_gene: TRBV27
j_gene: TRBJ1-2
d_gene: TRBD1
len: 14
CDR3aa: CASILTGAIYGYTF
CDR3nt: TGTGCCAGCATTTTGACAGGGGCGATCTATGGCTACACCTTC

abundance: .
v_gene: TRBV18
j_gene: TRBJ2-3
d_gene: .
len: 14
CDR3aa: CASSPDTSTDTQYF
CDR3nt: TGTGCCAGCTCACCGGACACTAGCACAGATACGCAGTATTTT

abundance: .
v_gene: TRBV3-1/TRBV3-2
j_gene: TRBJ1-3
d_gene: .
len: 15
CDR3aa: CASRSEDIAGNTIYF
CDR3nt: TGTGCCAGCAGGTCGGAGGATATTGCTGGAAACACCATATATTTT

abundance: once
v_gene: TRBV5-1
j_gene: TRBJ2-2
d_gene: TRBD1
len: 16
CDR3aa: CASSLPGQGHTGELFF
CDR3nt: TGCGCCAGCAGCCTCCCGGGACAGGGCCACACCGGGGAGCTGTTTTTT

abundance: .
v_gene: TRBV3-1/TRBV3-2
j_gene: TRBJ1-1
d_gene: TRBD1
len: 14
CDR3aa: CASSEGQGETEAFF
CDR3nt: TGTGCCAGCAGCGAGGGACAGGGAGAAACTGAAGCTTTCTTT

abundance: once
v_gene: TRBV20-1
j_gene: TRBJ2-1
d_gene: TRBD2
len: 15
CDR3aa: CSASKGLAAYNEQFF
CDR3nt: TGCAGTGCTAGTAAGGGACTAGCGGCATACAATGAGCAGTTCTTC

abundance: .
v_gene: TRBV29-1
j_gene: TRBJ1-3
d_gene: .
len: 12
CDR3aa: CSAGWQGNTIYF
CDR3nt: TGCAGCGCCGGTTGGCAGGGGAACACCATATATTTT

abundance: .
v_gene: TRBV7-9
j_gene: TRBJ1-1
d_gene: TRBD1
len: 14
CDR3aa: CASSATGANTEAFF
CDR3nt: TGTGCCAGCAGCGCGACAGGGGCGAACACTGAAGCTTTCTTT

abundance: once
v_gene: TRBV14
j_gene: TRBJ2-5
d_gene: TRBD1
len: 17
CDR3aa: CASSQDTGTATQETQYF
CDR3nt: TGTGCCAGCAGCCAAGATACGGGGACAGCGACCCAAGAGACCCAGTACTTC

abundance: .
v_gene: TRBV6-5
j_gene: TRBJ1-3
d_gene: TRBD1
len: 15
CDR3aa: CASLRDRTSGNTIYF
CDR3nt: TGTGCCAGCCTACGGGACAGGACCTCTGGAAACACCATATATTTT

abundance: .
v_gene: TRBV5-4
j_gene: TRBJ2-7
d_gene: .
len: 14
CDR3aa: CASSLWGDSYEQYF
CDR3nt: TGTGCCAGCAGCTTATGGGGGGATTCCTACGAGCAGTACTTC

abundance: .
v_gene: TRBV6-5
j_gene: TRBJ2-7
d_gene: .
len: 15
CDR3aa: CASSYSKAGSYEQYF
CDR3nt: TGTGCCAGCAGTTACTCGAAGGCAGGGTCCTACGAGCAGTACTTC

abundance: .
v_gene: TRBV7-6
j_gene: TRBJ1-3
d_gene: TRBD1
len: 15
CDR3aa: CASSLSPGQGATIYF
CDR3nt: TGTGCCAGCAGCTTAAGCCCCGGACAGGGAGCCACCATATATTTT

abundance: .
v_gene: TRBV11-2
j_gene: TRBJ2-3
d_gene: TRBD2
len: 15
CDR3aa: CASSQIAGSGDTQYF
CDR3nt: TGTGCCAGCAGCCAAATAGCGGGGTCCGGGGATACGCAGTATTTT

abundance: once
v_gene: TRBV7-2
j_gene: TRBJ1-3
d_gene: .
len: 17
CDR3aa: CASSLTGQYPTGNTIYF
CDR3nt: TGTGCCAGCAGCTTAACAGGCCAGTACCCTACTGGAAACACCATATATTTT

abundance: .
v_gene: TRBV18
j_gene: TRBJ1-1
d_gene: .
len: 13
CDR3aa: CASSRGQNTEAFF
CDR3nt: TGTGCCAGCTCGCGCGGACAAAACACTGAAGCTTTCTTT

abundance: .
v_gene: TRBV2
j_gene: TRBJ1-1
d_gene: TRBD1
len: 16
CDR3aa: CASRVTGAEMNTEAFF
CDR3nt: TGTGCCAGCAGAGTGACAGGGGCTGAAATGAACACTGAAGCTTTCTTT

abundance: .
v_gene: TRBV5-4
j_gene: TRBJ2-7
d_gene: .
len: 16
CDR3aa: CASSPSQGGKAYEQYF
CDR3nt: TGTGCCAGCAGCCCCAGCCAGGGGGGAAAAGCCTACGAGCAGTACTTC

abundance: .
v_gene: TRBV5-1
j_gene: TRBJ2-1
d_gene: TRBD2
len: 17
CDR3aa: CASRLAGSQSSYNEQFF
CDR3nt: TGCGCCAGCAGACTAGCGGGAAGCCAAAGCTCCTACAATGAGCAGTTCTTC

abundance: .
v_gene: TRBV5-1
j_gene: TRBJ2-3
d_gene: .
len: 13
CDR3aa: CASSSETLTGQYF
CDR3nt: TGCGCCAGCAGCTCGGAAACGTTGACAGGGCAGTATTTT

abundance: .
v_gene: TRBV4-1
j_gene: TRBJ2-1
d_gene: TRBD2
len: 16
CDR3aa: CASSPRWGGGFIEQFF
CDR3nt: TGCGCCAGCAGCCCGAGGTGGGGCGGGGGGTTTATTGAGCAGTTCTTC

abundance: .
v_gene: TRBV7-9
j_gene: TRBJ2-1
d_gene: TRBD1
len: 14
CDR3aa: CASTNRQGINEQFF
CDR3nt: TGTGCCAGCACCAATAGACAGGGGATCAATGAGCAGTTCTTC

abundance: .
v_gene: TRBV7-7
j_gene: TRBJ2-2
d_gene: .
len: 15
CDR3aa: CASSLSGVGTGELFF
CDR3nt: TGTGCCAGCAGCTTATCCGGAGTAGGCACCGGGGAGCTGTTTTTT

abundance: .
v_gene: TRBV4-1
j_gene: TRBJ1-6
d_gene: .
len: 15
CDR3aa: CASGDASRVYSPLHF
CDR3nt: TGCGCCAGCGGCGACGCATCGAGGGTATATTCACCCCTCCACTTT

abundance: .
v_gene: TRBV19
j_gene: TRBJ2-1
d_gene: .
len: 15
CDR3aa: CASSILSGWFNEQFF
CDR3nt: TGTGCCAGTAGTATATTAAGCGGGTGGTTCAATGAGCAGTTCTTC

abundance: .
v_gene: TRBV4-1
j_gene: TRBJ1-2
d_gene: .
len: 14
CDR3aa: CASSLTPNNYGYTF
CDR3nt: TGCGCCAGCAGCCTGACACCAAATAACTATGGCTACACCTTC

abundance: .
v_gene: TRBV4-3
j_gene: TRBJ2-3
d_gene: TRBD2
len: 17
CDR3aa: CASSQDRGGSASDTQYF
CDR3nt: TGCGCCAGCAGCCAAGACCGCGGCGGGAGTGCTTCAGATACGCAGTATTTT

abundance: .
v_gene: TRBV19
j_gene: TRBJ1-5
d_gene: .
len: 14
CDR3aa: CASSIPRAEQPQHF
CDR3nt: TGTGCCAGTAGTATTCCCAGGGCGGAACAGCCCCAGCATTTT

abundance: .
v_gene: TRBV6-2/TRBV6-3
j_gene: TRBJ2-5
d_gene: .
len: 16
CDR3aa: CASSLGGTDGKETQYF
CDR3nt: TGTGCCAGCAGTTTGGGCGGGACTGACGGCAAAGAGACCCAGTACTTC

abundance: .
v_gene: TRBV29-1
j_gene: TRBJ2-5
d_gene: TRBD1
len: 14
CDR3aa: CSVAKTGMEETQYF
CDR3nt: TGCAGCGTGGCCAAGACAGGGATGGAAGAGACCCAGTACTTC

abundance: .
v_gene: TRBV11-3
j_gene: TRBJ2-1
d_gene: .
len: 18
CDR3aa: CASSLDLGATASYNEQFF
CDR3nt: TGTGCCAGCAGCTTAGATTTAGGAGCGACGGCCTCCTACAATGAGCAGTTCTTC

abundance: .
v_gene: TRBV10-1
j_gene: TRBJ2-3
d_gene: TRBD1
len: 12
CDR3aa: CASGDRAYPQYF
CDR3nt: TGCGCCAGCGGAGACAGGGCATATCCGCAGTATTTT

abundance: once
v_gene: TRBV19
j_gene: TRBJ1-5
d_gene: .
len: 14
CDR3aa: CASSISRQYQPQHF
CDR3nt: TGTGCCAGTAGTATCTCCCGACAATATCAGCCCCAGCATTTT

abundance: .
v_gene: TRBV19
j_gene: TRBJ1-4
d_gene: TRBD1
len: 15
CDR3aa: CASRSGQGENEKLFF
CDR3nt: TGTGCCAGTAGATCCGGACAGGGTGAGAATGAAAAACTGTTTTTT

abundance: .
v_gene: TRBV5-1
j_gene: TRBJ1-1
d_gene: TRBD1
len: 16
CDR3aa: CASSLGSTGMNTEAFF
CDR3nt: TGCGCCAGCAGCTTGGGGTCGACAGGGATGAACACTGAAGCTTTCTTT

abundance: .
v_gene: TRBV10-3
j_gene: TRBJ2-7
d_gene: .
len: 14
CDR3aa: CAISESSEPYEQYF
CDR3nt: TGTGCCATCAGTGAGTCGTCAGAACCCTACGAGCAGTACTTC

abundance: .
v_gene: TRBV9
j_gene: TRBJ2-3
d_gene: TRBD2
len: 15
CDR3aa: CASSVGASGSDTQYF
CDR3nt: TGTGCCAGCAGCGTAGGGGCTAGCGGTTCAGATACGCAGTATTTT

abundance: .
v_gene: TRBV5-1
j_gene: TRBJ1-2
d_gene: TRBD1
len: 14
CDR3aa: CASSPTTGGRGYTF
CDR3nt: TGCGCCAGCAGTCCAACGACAGGGGGCCGCGGCTACACCTTC

abundance: .
v_gene: TRBV29-1
j_gene: TRBJ2-3
d_gene: .
len: 13
CDR3aa: CSVVGGLADTQYF
CDR3nt: TGCAGCGTCGTGGGGGGGCTTGCGGATACGCAGTATTTT

abundance: .
v_gene: TRBV6-2/TRBV6-3
j_gene: TRBJ2-3
d_gene: .
len: 15
CDR3aa: CASSYFPSSTDTQYF
CDR3nt: TGTGCCAGCAGTTACTTTCCTTCTAGCACAGATACGCAGTATTTT